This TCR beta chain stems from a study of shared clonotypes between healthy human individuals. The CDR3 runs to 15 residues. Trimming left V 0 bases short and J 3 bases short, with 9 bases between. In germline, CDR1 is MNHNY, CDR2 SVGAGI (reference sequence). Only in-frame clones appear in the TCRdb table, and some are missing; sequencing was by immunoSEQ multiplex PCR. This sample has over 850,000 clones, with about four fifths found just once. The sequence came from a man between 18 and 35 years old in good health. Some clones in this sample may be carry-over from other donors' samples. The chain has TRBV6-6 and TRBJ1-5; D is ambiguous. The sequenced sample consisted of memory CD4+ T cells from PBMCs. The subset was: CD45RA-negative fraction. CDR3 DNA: TGTGCCAGCAGTTACTCGAGACGGGACAATCAGCCCCAGCATTTT. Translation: CASSYSRRDNQPQHF.